These 8 T cell receptor beta chains originate from one sample sequenced in a study of blood T cell repertoires in COVID-19. Using immunoSEQ multiplex PCR, the repertoire was profiled, and TCRdb retains in-frame clones only, with some absent. Here the sample spans under 300,000 clones, more than 85% being singletons. Sequenced input: peripheral blood. The receptors shown here come from a woman between 65 and 79 years old with active or convalescent COVID-19.

This rearrangement joins TRBV2 to TRBJ2-1, with 15 bases lining up with TRBD2. CDR3 length equals 16 residues. Per the germline V gene, CDR1 is SNHLY and CDR2 is FYNNEI. V shed 5 bases, J shed 4 bases, and the junction held 3 bases outside the gene matches. The CDR3 reads CASSTGLAGGYNEQFF. As DNA, the CDR3 is TGTGCCAGCAGTACCGGACTAGCGGGGGGGTACAATGAGCAGTTCTTC.

The genes are TRBV4-3 and TRBJ2-1, with D perhaps matching TRBD2 (6 bases). The V end was cut by 1 base, the J end by 8 bases, with 15 bases between. The CDR3 loop spans 15 amino acids. The V gene's germline CDR1 is LGHNA and CDR2 YSLEER. The CDR3 nucleotides read TGCGCCAGCAGCCAAGCGGGACTGCCCCTCGATGAGCAGTTCTTC. It yields the protein CASSQAGLPLDEQFF.

This rearrangement joins TRBV4-1 to TRBJ2-1, with 8 bases lining up with TRBD2. The CDR3 is 14 amino acids. Trimming took 2 bases from V and 7 from J; bases not matched to a gene: 4. The germline V gene has CDR1 MGHRA and CDR2 YSYEKL. This chain's CDR3 is CASSQSGGGNEQFF. Here the CDR3 DNA reads TGCGCCAGCAGCCAAAGCGGGGGCGGGAATGAGCAGTTCTTC.

V usage is TRBV7-9 and J usage is TRBJ1-1; D is ambiguous. Trimming removed 1 base at V and 6 bases at J, with 21 bases between. The CDR3 covers 17 residues. Germline lookup yields CDR1 SEHNR and CDR2 FQNEAQ (reference sequence). As DNA, the CDR3 is TGTGCCAGCAGCTTAGAGTTAGGGCAGGAGAGGAGGCCTGAAGCTTTCTTT. This encodes CASSLELGQERRPEAFF.

The chain carries TRBV7-9 and TRBJ2-3, with 8 positions matching TRBD2. This CDR3 has 16 residues. Per the germline V gene, CDR1 is SEHNR and CDR2 is FQNEAQ (reference sequence). The V segment lost 3 bases and the J segment 2 bases; nucleotides outside the gene matches: 7. The CDR3 DNA is TGTGCCAGCAGCTTTTCGGGCGGGGGGTTCACAGATACGCAGTATTTT. Amino acids: CASSFSGGGFTDTQYF.

This chain connects TRBV4-2 to TRBJ2-3; 12 bases align to TRBD2. The V and J ends lost 1 base and 3 bases, in that order; junction bases with no gene match: 5. This CDR3 is 17 amino acids long. Germline values: CDR1 LGHNA, CDR2 YNFKEQ. CDR3 nucleotide sequence: TGTGCCAGCAGCCAAGGGCTAGCGGGGGGGAGAACAGATACGCAGTATTTT. The encoded protein is CASSQGLAGGRTDTQYF.

The chain links TRBV10-1 to TRBJ2-2, with 9 bases that match TRBD1. CDR3 length equals 19 residues. V lost 6 bases, J lost 6 bases, and 20 bases stayed unmatched. The germline CDR1 and CDR2 sequences are WNHNN and SYGVQD (reference sequence). In DNA, the CDR3 is TGCGCCAGCAGCACCGATTCCTTTCCGGGACAGGGTCTCCCCGGGGAGCTGTTTTTT. It codes for CASSTDSFPGQGLPGELFF.

This rearrangement joins TRBV27 to TRBJ2-1; 10 nucleotides line up with TRBD2. Germline loops: CDR1 MNHEY, CDR2 SMNVEV (reference sequence). V shed 5 bases and J 3 bases; nucleotides not matched to a gene: 7. This CDR3 region has 16 residues. The CDR3 DNA follows: TGTGCCAGCAGTATTCCAGGACTAGCGGACTACAATGAGCAGTTCTTC. The encoded protein is CASSIPGLADYNEQFF.